A single sample is the source of the 21 T cell receptor beta chains below, sequenced in a study of cytomegalovirus exposure and HLA in healthy donors. PCR used 60 Vbeta primers and 13 Jbeta primers. Sequencing used immunoSEQ multiplex PCR; TCRdb keeps in-frame clones, though not all of them. The sample yields roughly 140,000 clones, 55% to 85% seen once. The sample comprised PBMCs. These receptors were taken from a man aged 35-49 years in good health and CMV-seronegative.

The chain carries TRBV5-1 and TRBJ1-1; D gene uncertain. Trimming pared 3 bases from V and 8 bases from J, leaving 8 bases between. The CDR3 consists of 11 residues. From germline, CDR1 is SGHRS and CDR2 YFSETQ. For the CDR3, the DNA is TGCGCCAGCAGCTCTGGCGGCGAAGCTTTCTTT. This gives the protein CASSSGGEAFF. The entire variable domain, with the rest obtained from reference TRBV5-1 and TRBJ1-1, is as follows: KAGVTQTPRYLIKTRGQQVTLSCSPISGHRSVSWYQQTPGQGLQFLFEYFSETQRNKGNFPGRFSGRQFSNSRSEMNVSTLELGDSALYLCASSSGGEAFFGQGTRLTVV.

The rearrangement joins TRBV5-6 to TRBJ2-3; D call uncertain. The CDR3 has 12 residues. Per the germline V gene, CDR1 is SGHDT and CDR2 is YYEEEE. V was pared by 3 bases and J by 2 bases, with 4 bases between. CDR3 protein: CASSSVTDTQYF. In DNA form, the CDR3 reads TGTGCCAGCAGCTCAGTCACAGATACGCAGTATTTT.

The CDR3: CATLPWEGEYGYTF. In DNA form, the CDR3 reads TGTGCCACCCTACCCTGGGAGGGGGAGTACGGCTACACCTTC. J is TRBJ1-2 and V is TRBV7-2, with D possibly TRBD1 on 6 matching bases. The germline CDR1 and CDR2 sequences are SGHTA and FQGNSA. Deletions cut 10 bases from V and 8 bases from J, with 23 bases between. The CDR3 is 14 residues long.

The V call is TRBV9, the J call TRBJ2-7, with D tentatively TRBD1 (6 bases). V lost 3 bases and J 5 bases, leaving 15 bases between the germline ends. This CDR3 is built from 14 residues. CDR1 SGDLS and CDR2 YYNGEE come from the germline V gene. Here the CDR3 DNA reads TGTGCCAGCAGCGGACCCACAGGGTACAACGAGCAGTACTTC. Translation gives CASSGPTGYNEQYF.

The V and J genes are TRBV6-6 and TRBJ1-1; no reliable D call. The CDR3 loop spans 15 amino acids. Germline CDR1 and CDR2: MNHNY and SVGAGI (reference sequence). V lost 2 bases, J lost 1 base, and 11 bases lay in between. The CDR3 protein is CASSYGPSRNTEAFF. The CDR3 region has the DNA TGTGCCAGCAGTTACGGGCCTAGCAGGAACACTGAAGCTTTCTTT.

The sample holds a few counts of this clone. The chain carries TRBV19 and TRBJ2-5; D is possibly TRBD1 (6 bases). TRBJ2-7 explains the end of the DNA better; the J call may be wrong. CDR3 length: 13 amino acids. Germline V CDR1 and CDR2: LNHDA, SQIVND (reference sequence). CDR3 in DNA: TGTGCCAGCCAGGGGTCTGGGCACTACGAGCAGTACTTC. Translation: CASQGSGHYEQYF.

V gene TRBV9 combines with J gene TRBJ2-5, with D possibly being TRBD1 (6 bases). Germline CDR1 reads SGDLS; CDR2 reads YYNGEE. The CDR3 sequence is 14 residues long. V was pared by 4 bases and J by 5 bases, with 15 bases between. The CDR3 is CASSWRGGRETQYF. CDR3 sequence (DNA): TGTGCCAGCAGCTGGCGAGGGGGTCGGGAGACCCAGTACTTC. Using reference TRBV9 and TRBJ2-5 for the parts outside the CDR3, the full variable domain is DSGVTQTPKHLITATGQRVTLRCSPRSGDLSVYWYQQSLDQGLQFLIQYYNGEERAKGNILERFSAQQFPDLHSELNLSSLELGDSALYFCASSWRGGRETQYFGPGTRLLVL.

The J gene is TRBJ2-7, the V gene TRBV10-1; 7 bases are shared with TRBD1. The CDR3 consists of 16 residues. Germline V gives CDR1 WNHNN, CDR2 SYGVQD (reference sequence). The junction had 17 bases not matched to a gene; V was cut back by 6 bases and J by 6 bases. CDR3 region: CASRRRKDRDPCEQYF. Here the CDR3 DNA reads TGCGCCAGCAGGCGAAGGAAAGACAGGGATCCATGCGAGCAGTACTTC.

The chain links TRBV4-1 to TRBJ1-2, with TRBD1 matching over 7 bases. Germline V gene sequence: CDR1 MGHRA, CDR2 YSYEKL. This CDR3 comprises 15 residues. V shed 3 bases and J 4 bases; nucleotides not matched to a gene: 8. CDR3 sequence (DNA): TGCGCCAGCAGCCACGAGGGGGCCGTCTTCTATGGCTACACCTTC. Its translation: CASSHEGAVFYGYTF.

The chain links TRBV6-1 to TRBJ1-6; D gene uncertain. V was cut by 5 bases and J by 13 bases, with 21 bases left in between. Germline CDR1 and CDR2: MNHNS and SASEGT. This CDR3 comprises 15 residues. This CDR3 reads CASSFPGEGIFPLHF. DNA for the CDR3: TGTGCCAGCAGTTTCCCCGGGGAGGGAATTTTCCCCCTCCACTTT.

This clone is large. The chain links TRBV6-1 to TRBJ1-1; D is uncertain. There are 13 residues in the CDR3. Germline CDR1 MNHNS, CDR2 SASEGT. Trimming removed 1 base at V and 4 bases at J, with 7 bases between. In nucleotides, the CDR3 is TGTGCCAGCAGTGAAGGAGAATTCACTGAAGCTTTCTTT. It codes for CASSEGEFTEAFF.

The rearrangement links TRBV4-1 to TRBJ2-5; D is undetermined. This CDR3 region has 14 residues. Trimming shortened V by 0 bases and J by 0 bases, and 5 bases separated the two germline ends. Germline CDR1 MGHRA, CDR2 YSYEKL. The CDR3 is CASSQDNYQETQYF. In DNA form, the CDR3 reads TGCGCCAGCAGCCAAGATAACTACCAAGAGACCCAGTACTTC.

This clone has only a few counts. The V call is TRBV13, the J call TRBJ2-7; 8 nucleotides agree with TRBD2. The germline CDR1 and CDR2 sequences are PRHDT and FYEKMQ (reference sequence). The junction had 5 bases not matched to a gene; V was cut back by 5 bases and J by 2 bases. The CDR3 runs to 14 residues. DNA of the CDR3: TGTGCCAGCAGCGGCCCGGGACTAGCCTACGAGCAGTACTTC. Translated, it gives CASSGPGLAYEQYF.

This rearrangement joins TRBV5-1 to TRBJ1-6; no firm D call. There are 13 residues in the CDR3. Germline-derived CDR1 and CDR2 are SGHRS and YFSETQ. Trimming took off 0 bases at V and 10 bases at J, with 8 bases between the two ends. CDR3 amino acids: CASSLVGRSPLHF. The CDR3 DNA follows: TGCGCCAGCAGCTTGGTTGGGAGATCACCCCTCCACTTT. Together with reference TRBV5-1 and TRBJ1-6, the CDR3 gives the full variable domain: KAGVTQTPRYLIKTRGQQVTLSCSPISGHRSVSWYQQTPGQGLQFLFEYFSETQRNKGNFPGRFSGRQFSNSRSEMNVSTLELGDSALYLCASSLVGRSPLHFGNGTRLTVT.

V gene TRBV5-6 combines with J gene TRBJ2-1; TRBD1 is a possible D gene (5 bases). The germline gives CDR1 SGHDT, CDR2 YYEEEE. V was pared by 5 bases and J by 1 base, with 10 bases between. The CDR3 has 14 residues. The CDR3 bases are TGTGCCAGCAGGTCCCAGGGTTCCTACAATGAGCAGTTCTTC. Amino acid sequence: CASRSQGSYNEQFF.

V and J are TRBV4-1 and TRBJ2-7; no firm D call. Germline V gene sequence: CDR1 MGHRA, CDR2 YSYEKL. The CDR3 loop spans 15 amino acids. Trimming shortened V by 0 bases and J by 2 bases, and 11 bases separated the two germline ends. The CDR3 region has the DNA TGCGCCAGCAGCCAAGAAGTGGCAGTTCCCTACGAGCAGTACTTC. Its translation is CASSQEVAVPYEQYF.

The chain carries TRBV7-3 and TRBJ1-2; no reliable D call. CDR3 length: 15 residues. V shed 0 bases and J shed 3 bases, with 11 bases lying between them. Looked up from germline, CDR1 is SGHTA and CDR2 is FQGTGA. The CDR3 DNA is TGTGCCAGCAGCTTAACGACTGGCGGGTACTATGGCTACACCTTC. Encoded protein: CASSLTTGGYYGYTF.

This chain connects TRBV20-1 to TRBJ2-7, with D possibly being TRBD2 (5 bases). The CDR3 consists of 11 residues. V shed 6 bases and J shed 3 bases, with 9 bases lying between them. The V gene's germline CDR1 is DFQATT and CDR2 SNEGSKA (reference sequence). The CDR3, as DNA: TGCAGTGCGTCCCGGGGCTACGAGCAGTACTTC. Protein product: CSASRGYEQYF.

The chain joins TRBV7-9 to TRBJ1-4; TRBD1 matches at 9 bases. V shed 3 bases, J shed 8 bases, and the junction held 4 bases outside the gene matches. The CDR3 is 14 residues long. Looked up from germline, CDR1 is SEHNR and CDR2 is FQNEAQ (reference sequence). The CDR3 sequence is CASSFGTGTEKLFF. CDR3 nucleotide sequence: TGTGCCAGCAGCTTTGGGACAGGGACGGAAAAACTGTTTTTT.

This chain links TRBV7-9 with TRBJ2-2, with 8 bases that match TRBD1. Germline lookup yields CDR1 SEHNR and CDR2 FQNEAQ (reference sequence). V trimming: 9 bases; J trimming: 5 bases; junction bases outside the gene matches: 8. The CDR3 consists of 14 residues. CDR3 in DNA: TGTGCCAGTCAGCAGGGGGCTAGGACCGGGGAGCTGTTTTTT. Translated: CASQQGARTGELFF.

V and J are TRBV30 and TRBJ2-7; 7 positions agree with TRBD1. The CDR3 has 12 residues. V gave up 7 bases and J gave up 3 bases; unmatched junction bases: 6. Germline assignment: CDR1 GTSNPN and CDR2 SVGIG (reference sequence). The CDR3, as DNA: TGTGCCTTCCGACAGGGATTCTACGAGCAGTACTTC. Translated, it gives CAFRQGFYEQYF.